This T cell receptor beta chain was recovered during a study of T-cell reconstitution after alpha-beta-depleted transplantation in children. Findings of the study overall: Some patients showed high day-60 TCRbeta diversity, which derived from surviving recipient T cells and thymic progenitors. By one year post-transplant, T-cell counts and diversity largely arose from T cells that were newly produced. Several hundred graft clones that had expanded were reportedly the source of alpha-beta T cells about two months after transplant.

This clonotype was seen at least ten times. Its target is not known. The library targeted TCRbeta and was prepared with unique molecular identifiers. TCRdb ran MiXCR on the PCR reads and lists one entry per CDR3 protein. The sample includes roughly 200,000 distinct CDR3 sequences, 6.6% of them seen just once. This CDR3 contains 15 residues. Trimming removed 5 bases from V and 6 bases from J; junction bases left unmatched: 6. The rearrangement links TRBV12-3 or TRBV12-4 to TRBJ2-7; 14 bases are shared with TRBD2. The sample here was PBMCs, taken before TCRalphabeta/CD19-depleted stem cell transplant. The sequence was obtained from a boy between 2 and 10 years old with acute lymphoblastic leukemia, due to receive a stem cell transplant. The DNA for the CDR3 is TGTGCCAGCAGTCCCCCGGGACTAGCGGGGGTCGAGCAGTACTTC. Translation: CASSPPGLAGVEQYF.